The 7 T cell receptor beta chains presented below share a single source sample, sequenced in a study of patients and donors after allogeneic stem cell transplantation (dated by TCRdb to about 2020). Library preparation was by RT-PCR. Data came from a NextSeq 550. TCRdb reworked the public reads: Q25 trimming with fastp, MiXCR clone assembly, productive beta chains retained. Rows with one shared CDR3 protein collapse into an entry with the most common genes and DNA. This sample gives roughly 880,000 distinct CDR3 sequences in total; approximately 18% of them show up just once. Roughly 6% of the sample is taken by the ten largest. The sample was blood, either unsorted or a sorted T cell fraction (not recorded which). The source is a human donor who was either an allogeneic HSCT recipient or a stem cell or donor lymphocyte infusion donor (not recorded which). It is not recorded whose cells these are; they may come from a transplant donor.

This clonotype was observed many times. The genes are TRBV5-1 and TRBJ1-5, with a weak D call TRBD1 (6 bases). CDR3 length equals 15 residues. V was trimmed by 4 bases and J by 0 bases, leaving 11 bases between them. Germline V lookup: CDR1 SGHRS, CDR2 YFSETQ. DNA for the CDR3: TGCGCCAGCAGCCCGGACAGCAATAGCAATCAGCCCCAGCATTTT. This gives the protein CASSPDSNSNQPQHF.

The V gene is TRBV4-3, the J gene TRBJ1-1; D might be TRBD1 (6 bases). This CDR3 has 13 residues. Trimming left V 0 bases short and J 8 bases short, with 10 bases between. The V gene's germline CDR1 is LGHNA and CDR2 YSLEER. CDR3 nucleotide sequence: TGCGCCAGCAGCCAAGATCGCGGGGGCGAAGCTTTCTTT. Translation gives CASSQDRGGEAFF.

Only one count was recorded for this clonotype. The chain combines TRBV10-3 with TRBJ2-7; TRBD2 matches at 14 bases. V gave up 3 bases and J gave up 1 base; unmatched junction bases: 11. From germline, CDR1 is ENHRY and CDR2 SYGVKD. The CDR3 sequence is 19 residues long. CDR3 DNA sequence: TGTGCCATCAGTGAAGTGACTAGCGGGGGGGCGCGGAGGTCCTACGAGCAGTACTTC. This gives the protein CAISEVTSGGARRSYEQYF.

This clonotype was seen a handful of times. J is TRBJ1-5 and V is TRBV12-3 or TRBV12-4; 7 positions agree with TRBD1. The ends lost 3 bases at V and 4 bases at J; junction bases unmatched: 6. The CDR3 loop spans 15 amino acids. This chain's CDR3 is CASSFEGARNQPQHF. CDR3 sequence (DNA): TGTGCCAGCAGTTTCGAGGGGGCCCGTAATCAGCCCCAGCATTTT.

The chain couples TRBV12-3 or TRBV12-4 to TRBJ2-3, with 7 bases that match TRBD2. This CDR3 comprises 16 residues. V shed 5 bases, J shed 2 bases, and the junction held 10 bases outside the gene matches. The CDR3 DNA reads TGTGCCAGCAGTCGGACTAGAGTGGGCTACACAGATACGCAGTATTTT. As protein: CASSRTRVGYTDTQYF.

This clonotype has only a few counts. The V call is TRBV5-6, the J call TRBJ1-6, with a tentative D call TRBD1 (5 bases). Germline V gene lookup returns CDR1 SGHDT and CDR2 YYEEEE. V was trimmed by 1 base and J by 8 bases, leaving 22 bases between them. This CDR3 has 18 residues. The CDR3 DNA follows: TGTGCCAGCAGCTTGCAACCGCGGACGTGGCAGGGAGATTCACCCCTCCACTTT. It translates to CASSLQPRTWQGDSPLHF.

The chain couples TRBV5-1 to TRBJ2-1, with TRBD2 identical over 14 bases. The CDR3 has 18 residues. The trim removed 4 bases at V and 4 bases at J, leaving 10 bases unmatched. The V gene's germline CDR1 is SGHRS and CDR2 YFSETQ. The CDR3 DNA reads TGCGCCAGCAGCCACGGGACTAGCGGGGGTGTCGGATACAATGAGCAGTTCTTC. Protein: CASSHGTSGGVGYNEQFF.